Reported below is one T cell receptor (beta chain). Assay used: immunoSEQ multiplex PCR; TCRdb lists only in-frame clones, some missing. Of about 90,000 clones listed, approximately 78% were seen once; the top ten hold about 13%. This sample is drawn from a study of blood T cell repertoires in COVID-19. The CDR3 spans 15 residues. V was clipped by 1 base and J by 1 base, with 9 bases between them. Germline assignment: CDR1 MGHRA and CDR2 YSYEKL. The sample comprised peripheral blood. The sequence was obtained from a human donor in a cohort sampled during active COVID-19. The chain has TRBV4-1 and TRBJ2-3; the D gene is possibly TRBD1 (5 bases). CDR3 DNA: TGCGCCAGCAGCCAAGTTGCCAGGGGCACAGATACGCAGTATTTT. Protein product: CASSQVARGTDTQYF.